This T cell receptor beta chain was obtained from a study of shared clonotypes between healthy human individuals. The study, taken as a whole, reports: Blood was the sole source, and tissue repertoires probably differ. There were few donors, and this limited the genetic and exposure-history diversity represented.

In the source study's methods: Without quality scores, immunoSEQ junctional reads could not be filtered like full-length reads. Using immunoSEQ multiplex PCR, the repertoire was profiled, and TCRdb retains in-frame clones only, with some absent. From that table come the V and J calls and clone size; the DNA was used to work out D and trimming. Of about 490,000 clones in the sample, 70% to 80% were seen once. The CDR3 totals 15 residues. CDR1 is MGHRA and CDR2 is YSYEKL in the germline V gene. The V end was cut by 0 bases, the J end by 3 bases, with 12 bases between. With regard to this clone: Its antigen is currently unknown.

The specimen was PBMCs. This TCR was sampled from a woman between 35 and 50 years old in good health. Some clones in this sample may be carry-over from other donors' samples. The gene calls are TRBV4-1 and TRBJ2-7, with D perhaps matching TRBD1 or TRBD2 (5 bases each). CDR3 nucleotides: TGCGCCAGCAGCCAAGAAGAGGGGATGTTCTACGAGCAGTACTTC. It specifies CASSQEEGMFYEQYF.